Below, 28 T cell receptor beta chains from the same sample are listed, as sequenced in a study of control samples from healthy donors and cancer patients. The table came from immunoSEQ multiplex PCR; TCRdb's copy has only in-frame clones and leaves some out. Altogether tens of thousands of clones are present, approximately 85% being singletons, with the ten largest covering roughly 5%. The sample taken for sequencing was blood. These TCRs come from a man aged 40-49 years in good health.

The chain joins TRBV28 to TRBJ1-4, with 8 bases that match TRBD1. V gave up 3 bases and J gave up 5 bases; unmatched junction bases: 8. CDR3 length equals 16 residues. The germline gives CDR1 MDHEN, CDR2 SYDVKM. CDR3 sequence (DNA): TGTGCCAGCAGTTTCCCGACAGGGGTGGGAAATGAAAAACTGTTTTTT. Its translation: CASSFPTGVGNEKLFF.

V is TRBV7-2 and J is TRBJ1-1; D ambiguous. Looked up from germline, CDR1 is SGHTA and CDR2 is FQGNSA. V lost 2 bases to trimming and J lost 2 bases, with 6 bases between them. The CDR3 contains 13 residues. In DNA form, the CDR3 reads TGTGCCAGCAGCTTAACAGTTAACACTGAAGCTTTCTTT. This translates into CASSLTVNTEAFF. Looking up the rest from reference TRBV7-2 and TRBJ1-1 gives the full variable domain: GAGVSQSPSNKVTEKGKDVELRCDPISGHTALYWYRQSLGQGLEFLIYFQGNSAPDKSGLPSDRFSAERTGGSVSTLTIQRTQQEDSAVYLCASSLTVNTEAFFGQGTRLTVV.

The chain has TRBV12-3 or TRBV12-4 and TRBJ1-5; D gene unclear. V was cut by 5 bases and J by 11 bases, with 13 bases left in between. The CDR3 has 12 amino acids. CDR3 DNA sequence: TGTGCCAGCAGTACCGGGAAGCTGGCCCAGCATTTT. Translated: CASSTGKLAQHF.

This chain links TRBV19 with TRBJ1-6, with 7 bases identical to TRBD1. Germline loops: CDR1 LNHDA, CDR2 SQIVND (reference sequence). J was trimmed by 3 bases and V by 3 bases; bases with no gene match: 8. This CDR3 contains 17 residues. The CDR3 here is CASSIGTAHFYNSPLHF. In nucleotides, the CDR3 is TGTGCCAGTAGTATCGGGACAGCGCACTTCTATAATTCACCCCTCCACTTT.

J is TRBJ2-7 and V is TRBV27; tentatively, D is TRBD2 (5 bases). This CDR3 contains 14 residues. Germline CDR1 MNHEY, CDR2 SMNVEV (reference sequence). V was clipped by 3 bases and J by 3 bases, with 12 bases between them. The DNA for the CDR3 is TGTGCCAGCAGTTTGACGGGATCCCTCTACGAGCAGTACTTC. This gives the protein CASSLTGSLYEQYF.

The chain joins TRBV3-1 (or the pseudogene TRBV3-2) to TRBJ1-3; D unresolved. The CDR3 totals 13 residues. Trimming took 1 base from V and 5 from J, leaving 6 bases between them. Germline V CDR1 and CDR2: LGHDT, YNNKEL (reference sequence). CDR3 loop: CASSQGLRNTIYF. The DNA of the CDR3 is TGTGCCAGCAGCCAAGGACTAAGAAACACCATATATTTT.

The genes are TRBV9 and TRBJ2-7, with 13 bases matching TRBD2. The CDR3 covers 14 residues. Germline-derived CDR1 and CDR2 are SGDLS and YYNGEE. The trim removed 3 bases at V and 4 bases at J, leaving 1 base unmatched. The CDR3: CASSEGLAGYEQYF. DNA of the CDR3: TGTGCCAGCAGCGAGGGACTAGCGGGATACGAGCAGTACTTC.

The V gene is TRBV28, the J gene TRBJ1-2; D possibly corresponds to TRBD1 (5 bases). This CDR3 contains 13 residues. In germline, CDR1 is MDHEN, CDR2 SYDVKM. Trimming removed 2 bases at V and 6 bases at J, with 10 bases between. CDR3 loop: CASSLRQTNGYTF. Here the CDR3 DNA reads TGTGCCAGCAGTTTACGACAGACAAATGGCTACACCTTC.

CDR3 sequence reads: CASSPFDRGRGETQYF. CDR3 nucleotide sequence: TGTGCCAGCTCCCCATTTGACAGGGGGCGCGGAGAGACCCAGTACTTC. The J gene is TRBJ2-5, the V gene TRBV18; the match to TRBD1 covers 10 bases. Per germline, CDR1 KGHSH and CDR2 LQKENI. V was clipped by 6 bases and J by 4 bases; unmatched bases: 11. This CDR3 is 16 amino acids long.

The V gene is TRBV9, the J gene TRBJ1-1; TRBD1 matches 10 bases. The CDR3 is made up of 17 amino acids. The J segment lost 8 bases and the V segment lost 2 bases, leaving 15 bases of the junction unmatched. Germline loops: CDR1 SGDLS, CDR2 YYNGEE. CDR3 in amino acids: CASSVFATGGSRREAFF. In DNA form, the CDR3 reads TGTGCCAGCAGCGTTTTCGCGACAGGGGGCTCTAGACGGGAAGCTTTCTTT.

The V gene is TRBV19, the J gene TRBJ1-2; TRBD1 might be the D (6 bases). Per the germline V gene, CDR1 is LNHDA and CDR2 is SQIVND (reference sequence). Trimming removed 3 bases at V and 5 bases at J, with 13 bases between. The CDR3 is made up of 14 amino acids. The CDR3: CASSMLQGPYGYTF. Here the CDR3 DNA reads TGTGCCAGTAGTATGCTACAGGGCCCGTATGGCTACACCTTC.

The V and J genes are TRBV7-2 and TRBJ2-7; 9 nucleotides line up with TRBD1. The CDR3 totals 13 residues. CDR1 and CDR2 (germline): SGHTA, FQGNSA. The V and J ends lost 3 bases and 10 bases, in that order; junction bases with no gene match: 7. Written as DNA, the CDR3 is TGTGCCAGCAGCTTGACAGGGGGGGAGGGACAGTACTTC. As protein: CASSLTGGEGQYF.

The rearrangement joins TRBV15 to TRBJ1-3; tentative D call: TRBD1 (5 bases). CDR1 is LNHNV, CDR2 YYDKDF, per germline (reference sequence). V lost 0 bases and J lost 3, with 12 bases in between. The CDR3 extends over 16 amino acids. CDR3 protein: CATSRDLGAGGNTIYF. For the CDR3, the DNA is TGTGCCACCAGCAGAGATCTAGGGGCCGGTGGAAACACCATATATTTT.

This chain joins TRBV24-1 and TRBJ2-3; D is unresolved. The CDR3 spans 13 residues. From germline, CDR1 is KGHDR and CDR2 SFDVKD. V lost 6 bases, J lost 0 bases, and 6 bases lay in between. The CDR3 reads CATSIGSTDTQYF. For the CDR3, the DNA is TGTGCCACCAGTATAGGGAGCACAGATACGCAGTATTTT.

The chain links TRBV18 to TRBJ2-5; 9 bases map to TRBD1. With 6 bases clipped from V and 5 bases from J, the junction kept 7 bases outside the gene matches. The CDR3 has 14 amino acids. The germline gives CDR1 KGHSH, CDR2 LQKENI. For the CDR3, the DNA is TGTGCCAGCTCGCGGGGACAGGGCCTCGAGACCCAGTACTTC. This encodes CASSRGQGLETQYF.

The gene calls are TRBV18 and TRBJ2-5; TRBD1 might be the D (5 bases). The germline CDR1 and CDR2 sequences are KGHSH and LQKENI. V lost 1 base to trimming and J lost 5 bases, with 8 bases between them. CDR3 length: 13 residues. CDR3 sequence reads: CASSPQGRETQYF. Here the CDR3 DNA reads TGTGCCAGCTCACCACAGGGGCGGGAGACCCAGTACTTC.

The gene calls are TRBV5-1 and TRBJ2-2; 8 bases line up with TRBD1. CDR3 size: 14 residues. The V gene's germline CDR1 is SGHRS and CDR2 YFSETQ. V shed 2 bases and J 7 bases; nucleotides not matched to a gene: 4. In nucleotides, the CDR3 is TGCGCCAGCAGCTTTCAGGGGGCGGACGGGGAGCTGTTTTTT. This codes for CASSFQGADGELFF. The full variable domain, with the rest looked up from reference TRBV5-1 and TRBJ2-2, is KAGVTQTPRYLIKTRGQQVTLSCSPISGHRSVSWYQQTPGQGLQFLFEYFSETQRNKGNFPGRFSGRQFSNSRSEMNVSTLELGDSALYLCASSFQGADGELFFGEGSRLTVL.

The genes are TRBV19 and TRBJ2-1, with 9 bases that match TRBD2. The ends lost 4 bases at V and 0 bases at J; junction bases unmatched: 4. Per the germline V gene, CDR1 is LNHDA and CDR2 is SQIVND (reference sequence). The CDR3 is 16 residues long. CDR3 DNA: TGTGCCAGTAGTAGCGGGAGGGATAACTCCTACAATGAGCAGTTCTTC. It yields the protein CASSSGRDNSYNEQFF.

This rearrangement joins TRBV25-1 to TRBJ1-4; 9 nucleotides align to TRBD1. The CDR3 runs to 16 residues. V lost 8 bases to trimming and J lost 6 bases; unmatched junction nucleotides: 13. Germline assignment: CDR1 MGHDK and CDR2 SYGVNS. The CDR3 nucleotides are TGTGCCAGCGGATACTCCCCGGGACAGGGTGATGAAAAACTGTTTTTT. The encoded protein is CASGYSPGQGDEKLFF.

V usage is TRBV29-1 and J usage is TRBJ2-1, with TRBD2 matching 12 bases. Germline V gives CDR1 SQVTM, CDR2 ANQGSEA. The CDR3 has 14 amino acids. Trimming took 4 bases from V and 3 from J; bases not matched to a gene: 1. As DNA, the CDR3 is TGCAGCGTTGCGACTAGCGGGAGCTACAATGAGCAGTTCTTC. Translated: CSVATSGSYNEQFF.

This clone has a single count. The chain couples TRBV7-2 to TRBJ1-2; tentative D call: TRBD1 (6 bases). From germline, CDR1 is SGHTA and CDR2 FQGNSA. The V end lost 5 bases, the J end lost 4 bases, and 11 bases lay between the germline ends. The CDR3 loop spans 13 amino acids. The CDR3 DNA follows: TGTGCCAGCAGCGAAACAGGGACCTATGGCTACACCTTC. Amino acids: CASSETGTYGYTF.

The V gene is TRBV28, the J gene TRBJ2-3, with 9 bases aligning to TRBD1. This CDR3 is 16 amino acids long. Trimming took 7 bases from V and 1 from J; bases not matched to a gene: 9. Germline V gene sequence: CDR1 MDHEN, CDR2 SYDVKM. The CDR3 DNA sequence: TGTGCCAGCACCCCGCCGGGACAGGGCGGCACAGATACGCAGTATTTT. This codes for CASTPPGQGGTDTQYF.

This rearrangement joins TRBV5-4 to TRBJ1-1; tentatively, D is TRBD1 (5 bases). Per the germline V gene, CDR1 is SGHNT and CDR2 is YYREEE (reference sequence). The V gene lost 4 bases and the J gene lost 8 bases, with 15 bases spanning the gap. The CDR3 is 13 residues long. CDR3 residues: CASSAVGRGEAFF. Here the CDR3 DNA reads TGTGCCAGCAGCGCCGTGGGAAGGGGAGAAGCTTTCTTT.

This chain joins TRBV6-2 or TRBV6-3 and TRBJ1-1; the D gene is possibly TRBD1 (5 bases). This CDR3 comprises 14 residues. From germline, CDR1 is MNHEY and CDR2 SVGEGT. Trimming removed 4 bases at V and 0 bases at J, with 9 bases between. Here the CDR3 reads CASSLDSMNTEAFF. CDR3 in DNA: TGTGCCAGCAGTTTAGACAGCATGAACACTGAAGCTTTCTTT.

This chain connects TRBV7-8 to TRBJ2-1; 9 nucleotides agree with TRBD1. V lost 5 bases, J lost 6 bases, and 8 bases stayed unmatched. The CDR3 is 15 residues long. The V gene's germline CDR1 is SGHVS and CDR2 FQNEAQ. The chain's CDR3 is CASSTDRGATNEQFF. The CDR3 region has the DNA TGTGCCAGCAGCACAGACAGGGGGGCCACCAATGAGCAGTTCTTC.

The CDR3, as DNA: TGCAGCGCGGTGGAGGATTTATCCCGGTCCTTGACTTTC. Translated: CSAVEDLSRSLTF. The genes are TRBV29-1 and TRBJ2-6, with D perhaps matching TRBD2 (5 bases). Deletions cut 7 bases from V and 17 bases from J, with 24 bases between. The CDR3 is 13 residues long. CDR1 is SQVTM and CDR2 is ANQGSEA in the germline V gene. Variable domain in full (rest from reference TRBV29-1 and TRBJ2-6): SAVISQKPSRDICQRGTSLTIQCQVDSQVTMMFWYRQQPGQSLTLIATANQGSEATYESGFVIDKFPISRPNLTFSTLTVSNMSPEDSSIYLCSAVEDLSRSLTFGAGSRLTVL.

The chain combines TRBV16 with TRBJ1-2; possibly TRBD1 for D (6 bases). Germline CDR1 is KGHSY and CDR2 is FQNENV. Trimming pared 0 bases from V and 4 bases from J, leaving 12 bases between. The CDR3 contains 15 residues. This CDR3 reads CASSQSETGSYGYTF. The DNA for the CDR3 is TGTGCCAGCAGCCAATCGGAGACAGGATCCTATGGCTACACCTTC.

The chain joins TRBV12-3 or TRBV12-4 to TRBJ2-3, with no clear D. This CDR3 region has 11 residues. Between the trimmed V and J ends, which lost 5 bases and 3 bases, there was a span of 3 bases. This CDR3 reads CASSQTDTQYF. DNA for the CDR3: TGTGCCAGCAGTCAGACAGATACGCAGTATTTT.